Listed here are 26 T cell receptor beta chains from one sample, sequenced in a study of control samples from healthy donors and cancer patients. The method was immunoSEQ multiplex PCR; TCRdb's version includes in-frame clones alone and lacks a portion of them. This sample has about 100,000 clones, with roughly nine tenths found just once. Sequenced material: blood. The receptor set was obtained from a woman aged 50 to 60 in good health.

The V call is TRBV7-2, the J call TRBJ1-4; weak D call: TRBD1 (5 bases). In germline, CDR1 is SGHTA, CDR2 FQGNSA. This CDR3 is built from 15 residues. V was shortened by 6 bases and J by 6 bases, with 17 bases between the two germline ends. CDR3 protein: CASRTHGRADEKLFF. The CDR3, as DNA: TGTGCCAGCAGGACGCACGGCAGGGCGGATGAAAAACTGTTTTTT. Based on the CDR3 plus reference TRBV7-2 and TRBJ1-4, the full variable domain is GAGVSQSPSNKVTEKGKDVELRCDPISGHTALYWYRQSLGQGLEFLIYFQGNSAPDKSGLPSDRFSAERTGGSVSTLTIQRTQQEDSAVYLCASRTHGRADEKLFFGSGTQLSVL.

Here the CDR3 reads CATSDLGEGTFF. The CDR3 nucleotides are TGTGCCACCAGTGATTTGGGGGAAGGAACTTTCTTT. The J gene is TRBJ1-1, the V gene TRBV24-1; D gene uncertain. The germline CDR1 and CDR2 sequences are KGHDR and SFDVKD. This CDR3 is built from 12 residues. Trimming pared 0 bases from V and 12 bases from J, leaving 10 bases between.

This clone was detected a few times. This chain joins TRBV19 and TRBJ2-2; D call uncertain. The CDR3 sequence is 15 residues long. CDR1 and CDR2 from the germline V gene are LNHDA and SQIVND (reference sequence). Trimming removed 3 bases from V and 5 bases from J, with 13 bases in between. The CDR3 nucleotides read TGTGCCAGTAGTATGCGTGCGGCTACAACCGGGGAGCTGTTTTTT. Its protein is CASSMRAATTGELFF.

As for this clone: Other nucleotide sequences in the sample specify the same CDR3. CDR3 in DNA: TGTGCCAGCAGCTTGGAAGAGACCCAGTACTTC. This encodes CASSLEETQYF. The chain recombines TRBV5-6 with TRBJ2-5, with D unclear. Germline values: CDR1 SGHDT, CDR2 YYEEEE. V was trimmed by 0 bases and J by 3 bases, leaving 0 bases between them. This CDR3 comprises 11 residues.

This clone was counted a few times. V usage is TRBV19 and J usage is TRBJ1-3, with D hard to call. In germline, CDR1 is LNHDA, CDR2 SQIVND (reference sequence). Deletions cut 7 bases from V and 0 bases from J, with 10 bases between. The CDR3 is made up of 14 amino acids. The CDR3 loop reads CASMVGVSGNTIYF. The CDR3 DNA sequence: TGTGCCAGTATGGTTGGGGTCTCTGGAAACACCATATATTTT.

This sequence joins TRBV18 and TRBJ1-2, with D possibly matching TRBD1 (5 bases). CDR3 length: 13 amino acids. The V gene lost 2 bases and the J gene lost 4 bases, with 8 bases spanning the gap. CDR1 and CDR2 (germline): KGHSH, LQKENI. CDR3 in amino acids: CASSPSGAYGYTF. The CDR3, as DNA: TGTGCCAGCTCACCATCCGGGGCCTATGGCTACACCTTC. Combining the CDR3 with reference TRBV18 and TRBJ1-2 gives the whole variable domain NAGVMQNPRHLVRRRGQEARLRCSPMKGHSHVYWYRQLPEEGLKFMVYLQKENIIDESGMPKERFSAEFPKEGPSILRIQQVVRGDSAAYFCASSPSGAYGYTFGSGTRLTVV.

The rearrangement joins TRBV5-4 to TRBJ1-2, with D tentatively TRBD1 (5 bases). Germline CDR1 reads SGHNT; CDR2 reads YYREEE (reference sequence). This CDR3 has 12 amino acids. Trimming removed 4 bases from V and 6 bases from J, with 10 bases in between. The CDR3 nucleotides are TGTGCCAGCAGCCCGAGGGGAAATGGCTACACCTTC. Protein product: CASSPRGNGYTF. Drawing the rest from reference TRBV5-4 and TRBJ1-2, the complete variable domain is ETGVTQSPTHLIKTRGQQVTLRCSSQSGHNTVSWYQQALGQGPQFIFQYYREEENGRGNFPPRFSGLQFPNYSSELNVNALELDDSALYLCASSPRGNGYTFGSGTRLTVV.

The V gene is TRBV21-1, the J gene TRBJ2-5. TRBV21-1 is described as a pseudogene. This CDR3 comprises 16 residues. CDR3 region: CASSKAGTAPQETQYF. CDR3 bases: TGTGCCAGCAGCAAAGCGGGAACAGCCCCCCAAGAGACCCAGTACTTC.

The chain couples TRBV11-2 to TRBJ1-1; weak D call: TRBD1 (5 bases). The germline V gene has CDR1 SGHAT and CDR2 FQNNGV. Trimming took off 11 bases at V and 4 bases at J, with 17 bases between the two ends. The CDR3 is made up of 13 amino acids. For the CDR3, the DNA is TGTGCCGGACGGAGGGGTGGGGGCACTGAAGCTTTCTTT. Residues: CAGRRGGGTEAFF.

This rearrangement joins TRBV27 to TRBJ1-2; tentative D call: TRBD1 (6 bases). Germline V gene data show CDR1 as MNHEY and CDR2 as SMNVEV (reference sequence). CDR3 length: 12 residues. V lost 5 bases and J 7 bases, leaving 11 bases between the germline ends. The CDR3 sequence is CASSPSRGGYTF. The DNA for the CDR3 is TGTGCCAGCAGTCCAAGCAGGGGTGGCTACACCTTC.

The chain has TRBV6-5 and TRBJ1-2; no reliable D call. Trimming took off 8 bases at V and 8 bases at J, with 12 bases between the two ends. There are 11 residues in the CDR3. The germline V gene encodes CDR1 MNHEY and CDR2 SVGAGI. The CDR3 DNA is TGTGCCAGCCTTGGGGTCGAAGGCTACACCTTC. Its translation: CASLGVEGYTF.

The chain couples TRBV18 to TRBJ2-1; 8 bases map to TRBD2. Per germline, CDR1 KGHSH and CDR2 LQKENI. This CDR3 is built from 16 residues. V was pared by 3 bases and J by 8 bases, with 12 bases of the junction left unmatched. The CDR3 loop reads CASSPAPSGRAYEQFF. The CDR3 coding sequence is TGTGCCAGCTCACCCGCACCGAGCGGGAGAGCGTATGAGCAGTTCTTC.

The chain has TRBV30 and TRBJ1-5, with D tentatively TRBD1 (5 bases). CDR1 and CDR2 (germline): GTSNPN, SVGIG (reference sequence). This CDR3 has 13 amino acids. Trimming cost V 4 bases and J 4 bases, with 11 bases left between them. The CDR3: CAWTSGPNQPQHF. As DNA, the CDR3 is TGTGCCTGGACCTCGGGACCGAATCAGCCCCAGCATTTT. The full variable domain, completed using reference TRBV30 and TRBJ1-5, is SQTIHQWPATLVQPVGSPLSLECTVEGTSNPNLYWYRQAAGRGLQLLFYSVGIGQISSEVPQNLSASRPQDRQFILSSKKLLLSDSGFYLCAWTSGPNQPQHFGDGTRLSIL.

The gene calls are TRBV5-4 and TRBJ2-1; D possibly corresponds to TRBD2 (6 bases). CDR3 size: 13 residues. V was trimmed by 4 bases and J by 4 bases, leaving 9 bases between them. CDR1 is SGHNT and CDR2 is YYREEE in the germline V gene (reference sequence). The CDR3, as DNA: TGTGCCAGCAGCAGGGACTCTTACAATGAGCAGTTCTTC. Protein sequence: CASSRDSYNEQFF.

This chain joins TRBV7-3 and TRBJ2-3; D perhaps matches TRBD2 (6 bases). This CDR3 spans 15 amino acids. The germline CDR1 and CDR2 sequences are SGHTA and FQGTGA. With 3 bases removed from V and 6 bases from J, the gap between germline ends came to 16 bases. CDR3 in amino acids: CASSFTGAVADTQYF. Here the CDR3 DNA reads TGTGCCAGCAGCTTCACGGGAGCCGTGGCGGATACGCAGTATTTT.

The chain recombines TRBV25-1 with TRBJ2-5; D unclear. Trimming cost V 1 base and J 0 bases, with 6 bases left between them. This CDR3 has 14 residues. Germline V gene lookup returns CDR1 MGHDK and CDR2 SYGVNS. The DNA for the CDR3 is TGTGCCAGCAGTGAATTGAGGTACCAAGAGACCCAGTACTTC. Its translation is CASSELRYQETQYF.

The chain combines TRBV7-2 with TRBJ2-3, with D maybe TRBD1 (6 bases). The V end was cut by 5 bases, the J end by 7 bases, with 16 bases between. The length of the CDR3 is 14 residues. Germline V gene sequence: CDR1 SGHTA, CDR2 FQGNSA. The CDR3 region is CASSPPRDIYTQYF. CDR3 in DNA: TGTGCCAGCAGCCCACCCCGGGACATCTATACGCAGTATTTT.

The J gene is TRBJ2-1, the V gene TRBV6-6, with D possibly TRBD2 on 5 matching bases. CDR3 length: 12 amino acids. In germline, CDR1 is MNHNY, CDR2 SVGAGI (reference sequence). With 8 bases removed from V and 4 bases from J, the gap between germline ends came to 9 bases. The CDR3 here is CASADLYNEQFF. The CDR3 DNA sequence: TGTGCCAGCGCGGACTTATACAATGAGCAGTTCTTC.

This chain uses TRBV19 with TRBJ1-5; D gene ambiguous. Between the trimmed V and J ends, which lost 6 bases and 7 bases, there was a span of 25 bases. Per germline, CDR1 LNHDA and CDR2 SQIVND (reference sequence). The length of the CDR3 is 17 residues. The CDR3 region has the DNA TGTGCCAGTAGCCCATTGAGTGGGGAAGCCAACAAGCAGCCCCAGCATTTT. It is translated as CASSPLSGEANKQPQHF.

The chain recombines TRBV27 with TRBJ2-7; D is tentatively TRBD1 or TRBD2 (5 bases each). The length of the CDR3 is 11 residues. Germline CDR1 MNHEY, CDR2 SMNVEV (reference sequence). Trimming pared 4 bases from V and 6 bases from J, leaving 7 bases between. CDR3 nucleotide sequence: TGTGCCAGCAGTTCCGGGGCCGAGCAGTACGTC. Translating gives CASSSGAEQYV.

The chain links TRBV7-9 to TRBJ1-4, with 7 bases fitting TRBD1. Trimming removed 5 bases from V and 4 bases from J; junction bases left unmatched: 4. The length of the CDR3 is 14 residues. Germline V gene lookup returns CDR1 SEHNR and CDR2 FQNEAQ (reference sequence). As DNA, the CDR3 is TGTGCCAGCAGCCCTAACAGGGGTAATGAAAAACTGTTTTTT. The encoded protein is CASSPNRGNEKLFF.

The chain employs TRBV11-3 and TRBJ1-1, with 8 bases identical to TRBD1. Germline-derived CDR1 and CDR2 are SGHNT and YENEEA. The CDR3 extends over 13 amino acids. Germline trimming cut 1 base from V and 5 bases from J; bases unmatched to any gene: 0. CDR3 protein: CASSLGTGTEAFF. DNA for the CDR3: TGTGCCAGCAGCTTAGGGACAGGGACTGAAGCTTTCTTT.

The chain combines TRBV29-1 with TRBJ1-1; no firm D call. Per the germline V gene, CDR1 is SQVTM and CDR2 is ANQGSEA. The length of the CDR3 is 12 residues. Trimming stripped 4 bases from V and 0 bases from J, with 6 bases between. The CDR3 reads CSVARLNTEAFF. CDR3 DNA sequence: TGCAGCGTTGCACGTTTGAACACTGAAGCTTTCTTT.

The chain links TRBV19 to TRBJ2-1, with D tentatively TRBD2 (6 bases). CDR1 LNHDA and CDR2 SQIVND come from the germline V gene (reference sequence). Trimming cost V 0 bases and J 4 bases, with 10 bases left between them. The CDR3 sequence is 15 residues long. CDR3 region: CASSIDGGVYNEQFF. CDR3 sequence (DNA): TGTGCCAGTAGTATAGACGGGGGAGTATACAATGAGCAGTTCTTC.

This clone was recorded a few times. V usage is TRBV7-2 and J usage is TRBJ2-1; 13 positions match TRBD2. This CDR3 comprises 16 residues. Germline V gene data show CDR1 as SGHTA and CDR2 as FQGNSA. After removal of 0 bases from V and 12 bases from J, the junction contained 8 bases not matched to a gene. CDR3 amino acids: CASSLAGVLAGGGQFF. CDR3 nucleotides: TGTGCCAGCAGCTTAGCGGGAGTACTAGCGGGAGGGGGGCAGTTCTTC.

This chain connects TRBV9 to TRBJ2-5; 10 bases agree with TRBD2. The CDR3 spans 17 residues. CDR1 SGDLS and CDR2 YYNGEE come from the germline V gene. V lost 3 bases and J lost 5; bases outside the gene matches: 13. This CDR3 reads CASSAGGLAALTETQYF. CDR3 coding DNA: TGTGCCAGCAGCGCCGGAGGACTAGCGGCCCTAACGGAGACCCAGTACTTC.